This T cell receptor beta chain was found in a study of shared T cell receptors in the human thymus. Trimming removed 4 bases from V and 3 bases from J, with 10 bases in between. The CDR3 is 13 residues long. Germline V lookup: CDR1 SGHNT, CDR2 YENEEA. Some clones are missing from TCRdb's copy, which holds only in-frame ones; the method was immunoSEQ multiplex PCR. The sample lists over 450,000 clones, roughly 74% occurring once. The same sample was also studied in work on human thymus T cells.

The chain joins TRBV11-3 to TRBJ2-7; tentative D call: TRBD1 (6 bases). What was sequenced was thymocytes. The source is a boy in the first two years of life with a congenital heart defect. In DNA form, the CDR3 reads TGTGCCAGCAGCTATCAGGACAGCTACGAGCAGTACTTC. Translated, it gives CASSYQDSYEQYF.